The clone carrying this T cell receptor (beta chain) was seen more than once but under ten times. The antigen remains undetermined. Amplification used 60 Vbeta primers and 13 Jbeta primers. Assay used: immunoSEQ multiplex PCR; TCRdb lists only in-frame clones, some missing. The sample gives over 200,000 clones, around four fifths of which show up once; less than 4.5% is in the top ten. The sample is drawn from a study of cytomegalovirus exposure and HLA in healthy donors. Study-wide results and caveats: It was 164 TCR beta chains that were listed as cytomegalovirus-associated. Researchers reportedly found TCR beta sequences accurately predicted most subjects' HLA-A and HLA-B alleles.

The sample was PBMCs. The source is a male donor in good health and CMV-seronegative.

The CDR3 nucleotides are TGTGCCAGCAGCGAGGGGGCCCACCAAGAGACCCAGTACTTC. Translation: CASSEGAHQETQYF. J is TRBJ2-5 and V is TRBV5-4; 7 nucleotides align to TRBD1. This CDR3 contains 14 residues. Germline V gene lookup returns CDR1 SGHNT and CDR2 YYREEE (reference sequence). V was clipped by 4 bases and J by 0 bases; unmatched bases: 3.